This T cell receptor beta chain originates from a study of blood T cells in healthy people across ages. With a J-beta primer mix and a sample-barcoded 5' primer, a second PCR ran about 6 to 11 cycles. TCRdb passed the 5' RACE reads through MiXCR, listing each CDR3 protein once. The data hold approximately 2,000,000 distinct CDR3 sequences, with 30% to 40% observed a single time. About this clonotype itself: Its antigen remains unknown.

Whole-study results and caveats: It was held that the diversity estimates obtained from one million T cells were underestimates. Per million T cells, TCR beta diversity dropped roughly linearly as age increased. Whereas aged donors had fewer naive CD4+ cells, long-lived donors had more of them and higher diversity. The CMV status of each donor remained undetermined, and this could have confounded shifts in expanded clonotypes.

This CDR3 has 13 residues. The V gene's germline CDR1 is SGHKS and CDR2 YYEKEE (reference sequence). V gave up 3 bases and J gave up 5 bases, with 9 bases separating them. Material: blood. V usage is TRBV5-5 and J usage is TRBJ1-5; D gene uncertain. The sequence was obtained from a human donor in good health. The CDR3: CASSSNPDQPQHF. CDR3 nucleotides: TGTGCCAGCAGCTCTAACCCGGATCAGCCCCAGCATTTT.